A single sample gave rise to the 24 T cell receptor beta chains below, sequenced in a study of shared clonotypes between healthy human individuals. Assay used: immunoSEQ multiplex PCR; TCRdb lists only in-frame clones, some missing. The sample lists 760,000 or so clones, around 96% occurring once. Only CD45RO-negative cells positively selected for CCR7 counted as naive CD8 cells, so terminally differentiated effector memory CD45RA+ cells were excluded. Sequencing was done on a sample of naive CD8+ T cells sorted from blood. These receptors came from a man younger than 45 in good health.

V gene TRBV29-1 combines with J gene TRBJ2-1; the match to TRBD2 covers 8 bases. CDR3 length: 13 residues. Germline V CDR1 and CDR2: SQVTM, ANQGSEA. J was trimmed by 7 bases and V by 7 bases; bases with no gene match: 9. CDR3 sequence (DNA): TGCAGCGCAGGAGCGGGAGATCGAAATGAGCAGTTCTTC. It codes for CSAGAGDRNEQFF.

This chain uses TRBV29-1 with TRBJ2-7; no firm D call. The CDR3 loop spans 14 amino acids. V was pared by 1 base and J by 4 bases, with 14 bases between. In germline, CDR1 is SQVTM, CDR2 ANQGSEA. The chain's CDR3 is CSVEGAEEDYEQYF. CDR3 bases: TGCAGCGTTGAAGGGGCGGAAGAGGATTACGAGCAGTACTTC.

This sequence joins TRBV6-6 and TRBJ1-5; D gene uncertain. The CDR3 loop spans 16 amino acids. Germline V gene sequence: CDR1 MNHNY, CDR2 SVGAGI (reference sequence). V lost 2 bases and J lost 0, with 11 bases in between. The DNA for the CDR3 is TGTGCCAGCAGTTACGACGGGTTGTATAGCAATCAGCCCCAGCATTTT. Encoded protein: CASSYDGLYSNQPQHF.

The chain links TRBV27 to TRBJ1-4, with a weak D call TRBD1 (5 bases). CDR1 and CDR2 from the germline V gene are MNHEY and SMNVEV (reference sequence). The ends were cut back, 5 bases at V and 8 bases at J, with 15 bases in the middle. CDR3 length equals 14 residues. CDR3 sequence (DNA): TGTGCCAGCAGTGTACAGTTAGGGGCCGAAAAACTGTTTTTT. It codes for CASSVQLGAEKLFF.

The chain has TRBV15 and TRBJ2-7; no reliable D call. The germline V gene encodes CDR1 LNHNV and CDR2 YYDKDF (reference sequence). Between the trimmed V and J ends, which lost 0 bases and 5 bases, there was a span of 8 bases. The CDR3 is 13 residues long. CDR3 sequence reads: CATSRDIVNEQYF. The CDR3, as DNA: TGTGCCACCAGCAGAGATATAGTGAACGAGCAGTACTTC.

This clone was recorded once. CDR3 sequence reads: CASRPPMGPLVTYEQYF. For the CDR3, the DNA is TGTGCCAGCAGGCCCCCTATGGGCCCTCTTGTTACCTACGAGCAGTACTTC. The chain recombines TRBV28 with TRBJ2-7; D unresolved. Germline loops: CDR1 MDHEN, CDR2 SYDVKM. The V gene lost 6 bases and the J gene lost 2 bases, with 23 bases spanning the gap. CDR3 length equals 17 residues.

The V call is TRBV5-1, the J call TRBJ2-1; TRBD2 aligns across 8 bases. Germline CDR1 reads SGHRS; CDR2 reads YFSETQ. V was clipped by 3 bases and J by 8 bases; unmatched bases: 4. CDR3 length equals 13 residues. The CDR3 here is CASSWGLGDEQFF. CDR3 nucleotides: TGCGCCAGCAGCTGGGGACTAGGTGATGAGCAGTTCTTC.

The chain uses TRBV28 and TRBJ2-5; D assignment may be TRBD1 or TRBD2 (5 bases each). Looked up from germline, CDR1 is MDHEN and CDR2 is SYDVKM. The CDR3 totals 14 residues. Trimming left V 2 bases short and J 3 bases short, with 10 bases between. This CDR3 reads CASSLRDGEETQYF. The CDR3 coding sequence is TGTGCCAGCAGTTTACGGGACGGGGAAGAGACCCAGTACTTC.

This chain connects TRBV7-2 to TRBJ2-7, with 11 nucleotides matching TRBD2. The CDR3 loop spans 14 amino acids. In germline, CDR1 is SGHTA, CDR2 FQGNSA. J was trimmed by 3 bases and V by 4 bases; bases with no gene match: 2. The CDR3 sequence: CASSSGTSGYEQYF. Here the CDR3 DNA reads TGTGCCAGCAGCTCCGGGACTAGCGGCTACGAGCAGTACTTC.

This chain uses TRBV6-5 with TRBJ1-1; D is ambiguous. Trimming shortened V by 2 bases and J by 1 base, and 8 bases separated the two germline ends. Germline CDR1 reads MNHEY; CDR2 reads SVGAGI. This CDR3 has 14 amino acids. CDR3 residues: CASSYGLGNTEAFF. The CDR3 DNA sequence: TGTGCCAGCAGTTACGGGTTGGGGAACACTGAAGCTTTCTTT.

A note on this clone: Other DNA sequences in this specimen translate into the identical CDR3. V usage is TRBV27 and J usage is TRBJ2-7; D gene ambiguous. V was clipped by 4 bases and J by 3 bases, with 7 bases between them. The length of the CDR3 is 12 residues. Germline CDR1 and CDR2: MNHEY and SMNVEV (reference sequence). The DNA of the CDR3 is TGTGCCAGCAGTTCCATCAACTACGAGCAGTACTTC. Translation: CASSSINYEQYF.

A remark on this clone: Other DNA sequences in the sample encode the same CDR3. The chain joins TRBV11-2 to TRBJ1-5; D call uncertain. Deletions cut 4 bases from V and 0 bases from J, with 7 bases between. The germline CDR1 and CDR2 sequences are SGHAT and FQNNGV. The length of the CDR3 is 14 residues. CDR3 DNA sequence: TGTGCCAGCAGCTCCCGGGATAGCAATCAGCCCCAGCATTTT. It translates to CASSSRDSNQPQHF.

This clone has only a few counts. Distinct nucleotide sequences in the sample also encode this CDR3. The rearrangement links TRBV27 to TRBJ1-1, with D hard to call. The ends were cut back, 1 base at V and 3 bases at J, with 9 bases in the middle. Germline V gene data show CDR1 as MNHEY and CDR2 as SMNVEV (reference sequence). This CDR3 comprises 14 residues. The CDR3 DNA reads TGTGCCAGCAGTTTATTGGGAGGTGACACTGAAGCTTTCTTT. Protein product: CASSLLGGDTEAFF.

The chain employs TRBV2 and TRBJ2-2, with D uncertain. This CDR3 is 14 amino acids long. Trimming cost V 2 bases and J 7 bases, with 11 bases left between them. Germline assignment: CDR1 SNHLY and CDR2 FYNNEI. DNA of the CDR3: TGTGCCAGCAGTGAATATAGGGTTGACGGGGAGCTGTTTTTT. As protein: CASSEYRVDGELFF.

The V gene is TRBV28, the J gene TRBJ2-3; 9 bases map to TRBD2. Per germline, CDR1 MDHEN and CDR2 SYDVKM. Losses at the gene ends were 3 bases for V and 4 bases for J; bases not matched to a gene: 2. This CDR3 has 14 residues. DNA for the CDR3: TGTGCCAGCAGTTTGGGCGGGAGGGCAGATACGCAGTATTTT. It encodes CASSLGGRADTQYF.

This chain links TRBV29-1 with TRBJ2-7; D not certain. The germline CDR1 and CDR2 sequences are SQVTM and ANQGSEA. V lost 2 bases and J 2 bases, leaving 4 bases between the germline ends. The length of the CDR3 is 11 residues. CDR3 bases: TGCAGCGTTGAAAACGCCTACGAGCAGTACTTC. It specifies CSVENAYEQYF.

The chain recombines TRBV11-2 with TRBJ2-7; 10 bases map to TRBD1. This CDR3 spans 15 amino acids. With 5 bases clipped from V and 4 bases from J, the junction kept 8 bases outside the gene matches. Germline CDR1 is SGHAT and CDR2 is FQNNGV. The CDR3 here is CASSVTGTGEYEQYF. In nucleotides, the CDR3 is TGTGCCAGCAGCGTAACCGGGACAGGGGAGTACGAGCAGTACTTC.

The V and J genes are TRBV13 and TRBJ1-2; D remains ambiguous. Between the trimmed V and J ends, which lost 6 bases and 5 bases, there was a span of 16 bases. This CDR3 has 14 amino acids. Per the germline V gene, CDR1 is PRHDT and CDR2 is FYEKMQ (reference sequence). CDR3 nucleotide sequence: TGTGCCAGCAGGCAACAGACCTGGCTTTATGGCTACACCTTC. Its translation is CASRQQTWLYGYTF.

The chain combines TRBV7-8 with TRBJ2-1; 11 nucleotides align to TRBD2. The V gene's germline CDR1 is SGHVS and CDR2 FQNEAQ. This CDR3 contains 15 residues. The V and J ends lost 2 bases and 6 bases, in that order; junction bases with no gene match: 3. CDR3 nucleotides: TGTGCCAGCAGCTTACTAGCGGGAGGCTCCAATGAGCAGTTCTTC. Residues: CASSLLAGGSNEQFF.

The V call is TRBV4-1, the J call TRBJ2-1, with D perhaps TRBD1 or TRBD2 (5 bases each). Germline assignment: CDR1 MGHRA and CDR2 YSYEKL. The CDR3 length is 14 residues. The V end lost 1 base, the J end lost 5 bases, and 9 bases lay between the germline ends. CDR3 sequence: CASSQVGTDNEQFF. The CDR3 DNA sequence: TGCGCCAGCAGCCAAGTGGGGACGGACAATGAGCAGTTCTTC.

This chain uses TRBV7-9 with TRBJ2-1; 12 bases are a match to TRBD1. Germline values: CDR1 SEHNR, CDR2 FQNEAQ (reference sequence). V lost 5 bases and J lost 6; bases outside the gene matches: 11. The CDR3 is made up of 17 amino acids. DNA for the CDR3: TGTGCCAGCAGCCTGCCCCCGGGACAGGGGGCATTCAATGAGCAGTTCTTC. Protein product: CASSLPPGQGAFNEQFF.

In nucleotides, the CDR3 is TGTGCCAGCAGGGACCAGGGGGCAAGAGAAAAACTGTTTTTT. The encoded protein is CASRDQGAREKLFF. The chain couples TRBV27 to TRBJ1-4; 8 nucleotides line up with TRBD1. There are 14 residues in the CDR3. Per germline, CDR1 MNHEY and CDR2 SMNVEV (reference sequence). The J segment lost 8 bases and the V segment lost 6 bases, leaving 8 bases of the junction unmatched. Full variable domain (missing parts from reference TRBV27 and TRBJ1-4): EAQVTQNPRYLITVTGKKLTVTCSQNMNHEYMSWYRQDPGLGLRQIYYSMNVEVTDKGDVPEGYKVSRKEKRNFPLILESPSPNQTSLYFCASRDQGAREKLFFGSGTQLSVL.

The V and J genes are TRBV7-9 and TRBJ1-1, with 8 bases aligning to TRBD1. J gave up 3 bases and V 5 bases, and 11 bases lay outside the gene matches. Germline V gene sequence: CDR1 SEHNR, CDR2 FQNEAQ (reference sequence). This CDR3 has 16 amino acids. CDR3 nucleotide sequence: TGTGCCAGCAGCGACGATATAAAGACAGGGGACACTGAAGCTTTCTTT. Its protein product is CASSDDIKTGDTEAFF.

The chain links TRBV7-9 to TRBJ1-1; TRBD1 agrees at 7 bases. The V and J ends lost 1 base and 6 bases, in that order; junction bases with no gene match: 2. The CDR3 is made up of 13 amino acids. The germline V gene has CDR1 SEHNR and CDR2 FQNEAQ (reference sequence). CDR3 bases: TGTGCCAGCAGCTTAGAGCAGGGGGCTGAAGCTTTCTTT. As protein: CASSLEQGAEAFF.